The next 5 T cell receptor beta chains were all read from a single sample in a study of neoadjuvant anti-PD-1 for oral cavity cancer. Time point reported: after neoadjuvant nivolumab, at surgical resection. Data came from immunoSEQ multiplex PCR; TCRdb stores just in-frame clones and leaves some out. The sample yields approximately 9,600 clones, roughly 66% seen once. Sequenced here: PBMCs, sampled after nivolumab (anti-PD-1) treatment. These receptors came from a person aged 35-79 years with oral cavity squamous cell carcinoma.

The rearrangement links TRBV6-5 to TRBJ1-4; TRBD1 agrees at 7 bases. J gave up 8 bases and V 0 bases, and 9 bases lay outside the gene matches. The CDR3 has 16 amino acids. Per the germline V gene, CDR1 is MNHEY and CDR2 is SVGAGI. The DNA of the CDR3 is TGTGCCAGCAGTTACTCGATTGCAGGGGGACGGGAAAAACTGTTTTTT. Its protein is CASSYSIAGGREKLFF.

This clone occurred a few times. The chain employs TRBV11-2 and TRBJ1-5, with D uncertain. Germline assignment: CDR1 SGHAT and CDR2 FQNNGV. V was trimmed by 4 bases and J by 6 bases, leaving 10 bases between them. The CDR3 runs to 13 residues. CDR3 sequence: CASSSNHGQPQHF. CDR3 bases: TGTGCCAGCAGCTCCAATCACGGTCAGCCCCAGCATTTT. Drawing the rest from reference TRBV11-2 and TRBJ1-5, the complete variable domain is EAGVAQSPRYKIIEKRQSVAFWCNPISGHATLYWYQQILGQGPKLLIQFQNNGVVDDSQLPKDRFSAERLKGVDSTLKIQPAKLEDSAVYLCASSSNHGQPQHFGDGTRLSIL.

This rearrangement joins TRBV5-1 to TRBJ2-2; D not resolved. V shed 1 base and J shed 0 bases, with 7 bases lying between them. The V gene's germline CDR1 is SGHRS and CDR2 YFSETQ. The CDR3 covers 15 residues. CDR3 protein: CASSLTVTNTGELFF. DNA of the CDR3: TGCGCCAGCAGCTTGACCGTAACGAACACCGGGGAGCTGTTTTTT.

V usage is TRBV25-1 and J usage is TRBJ1-2; D unresolved. This CDR3 comprises 12 residues. V shed 8 bases and J shed 0 bases, with 7 bases lying between them. CDR1 and CDR2 from the germline V gene are MGHDK and SYGVNS. In DNA form, the CDR3 reads TGTGCCAGCCACCACACTAACTATGGCTACACCTTC. This gives the protein CASHHTNYGYTF.

This chain joins TRBV27 and TRBJ1-4, with 8 bases matching TRBD1. J lost 8 bases, V lost 5 bases, and 10 bases had no gene match. CDR1 is MNHEY, CDR2 SMNVEV, per germline (reference sequence). The CDR3 runs to 15 residues. Written as DNA, the CDR3 is TGTGCCAGCAGTCCGTCCCAGGGGGCCTACGAAAAACTGTTTTTT. Its protein product is CASSPSQGAYEKLFF.